In this sample, the clone carrying this T cell receptor (beta chain) turned up a few times. The sample is drawn from a study of T cells in Graves' hyperthyroidism and ophthalmopathy. Researchers amplified the TCR beta CDR3 regions from RNA transcripts. When the TCR CDR3 underwent first-round RT-PCR, the HTBI primer set was used. TCRdb analysed the multiplex PCR reads with MiXCR anew, one entry per CDR3 protein. Of approximately 510,000 distinct CDR3 sequences listed, 40% to 50% were seen once; the top ten hold 44%. The V gene lost 6 bases and the J gene lost 6 bases, with 17 bases spanning the gap. The germline CDR1 and CDR2 sequences are ENHRY and SYGVKD. This CDR3 is built from 15 residues.

What was sequenced was peripheral blood or thyroid tissue (not recorded which). The genes are TRBV10-3 and TRBJ2-2, with D maybe TRBD1 (6 bases). The TCR sequence derives from an adult woman with Graves' disease, either hyperthyroidism or ophthalmopathy (not recorded which). The CDR3 DNA sequence: TGTGCCATCAGCGTAAACCACAGGGTCTCCGGGGAGCTGTTTTTT. Translated: CAISVNHRVSGELFF.